A selection of T cell receptor beta chains follows, all from one sample in a study of blood T cell repertoires in COVID-19. Repertoires were generated with immunoSEQ multiplex PCR, while TCRdb's copy carries only in-frame clones and drops some. This sample has roughly 65,000 clones, with about 81% found just once. The specimen sequenced was peripheral blood. Source of these receptors: an elderly man with acute or convalescent COVID-19. Both conserved end residues are part of each CDR3. D genes are given only for firm matches. The size of a clone is reported for some rows only, either as once, few or many, or as a class for expanded clones.

DNA	CDR3	D	size	V	J
TGTGCCAGCAGCCAACAGGGGGCTCCTAACTATGGCTACACCTTC	CASSQQGAPNYGYTF	TRBD1	NA	TRBV3-1/TRBV3-2	TRBJ1-2
TGTGCCAGCAGCCAAGAAGCCGGGACACAAGCTTTCTTT	CASSQEAGTQAFF	NA	NA	TRBV3-1/TRBV3-2	TRBJ1-1
TGTGCCACCGCTGGAAACACCATATATTTT	CATAGNTIYF	NA	NA	TRBV10-3	TRBJ1-3
TGTGCCAGCAGTTTAGCTATCAATCAGCCCCAGCATTTT	CASSLAINQPQHF	NA	NA	TRBV12-3/TRBV12-4	TRBJ1-5
TGCAGCGTTGAGACCAGACTCTATGGCTACACCTTC	CSVETRLYGYTF	NA	once	TRBV29-1	TRBJ1-2
TGTGCCAGCAGCCCACGACGGACTAGCGGGAGGGCCGACAATGAGCAGTTCTTC	CASSPRRTSGRADNEQFF	TRBD2	NA	TRBV7-2	TRBJ2-1
TGTGCCAGCAGCTACAGGGATTTTCAAGATACGCAGTATTTT	CASSYRDFQDTQYF	NA	few	TRBV27	TRBJ2-3
TGCGCCAGCAGCTTGAGGCTAGGAGACCCCATTGAGCAGTTCTTC	CASSLRLGDPIEQFF	NA	NA	TRBV5-1	TRBJ2-1
TGTGCCAGCTCACCTACCCGAGGACTCGCGAGGGACGAGCAGTACTTC	CASSPTRGLARDEQYF	NA	NA	TRBV18	TRBJ2-7
TGTGCCAGTAGTATAGCCCAGGCCAAAAACATTCAGTACTTC	CASSIAQAKNIQYF	NA	few	TRBV19	TRBJ2-4
TGTGCCAGCCGAGACAGGCCCCGAGATACGCAGTATTTT	CASRDRPRDTQYF	NA	NA	TRBV27	TRBJ2-3
TGTGCCAGTAGTTCGACAGGGGGCAGCTACGAGCAGTACTTC	CASSSTGGSYEQYF	TRBD1	NA	TRBV19	TRBJ2-7
TGTGCCAGCGAGTACGATCCCTCCTCTACTACGCAGTATTTT	CASEYDPSSTTQYF	NA	NA	TRBV6-5	TRBJ2-3
TGTGCCAGCAGTTACTCGACCAGGGCGGACACCGGGGAGCTGTTTTTT	CASSYSTRADTGELFF	NA	once	TRBV6-5	TRBJ2-2
TGTGCCAGTAGTTGGTCCGCGAATAATGAAAAACTGTTTTTT	CASSWSANNEKLFF	NA	NA	TRBV19	TRBJ1-4
TGTGCCACCAGCAGAGATGTAGGCAGGGGCCAGCCCCAGCATTTT	CATSRDVGRGQPQHF	NA	once	TRBV15	TRBJ1-5
TGTGCCAGCAGTGAGACTAGCGGGCGGGACAATGAGCAGTTCTTC	CASSETSGRDNEQFF	TRBD2	NA	TRBV6-1	TRBJ2-1
NA	CASNDSGGRSIF	NA	NA	TRBV27	TRBJ2-3
TGTGCCAGCAGCGTAAGCACAGATACGCAGTATTTT	CASSVSTDTQYF	NA	NA	TRBV2	TRBJ2-3
TGTGCCAGCAGCCAAGTCACGGTAGCACCCCTCCACTTT	CASSQVTVAPLHF	NA	NA	TRBV4-2	TRBJ1-6
TGTGCCAGCAGCTTTACCGGGACAGGGGGTTTCTCCTCTGGAAACACCATATATTTT	CASSFTGTGGFSSGNTIYF	TRBD1	NA	TRBV5-5	TRBJ1-3
TGTGCCAGTCGGGGAGTTTACTATGGCTACACCTTC	CASRGVYYGYTF	NA	NA	TRBV6-5	TRBJ1-2
TGTGCCAGCAGTCAGACTTATCAGCCCCAGCATTTT	CASSQTYQPQHF	NA	NA	TRBV28	TRBJ1-5
TGTGCCAGCAGCTTGCGAATGAACACTGAAGCTTTCTTT	CASSLRMNTEAFF	NA	once	TRBV7-8	TRBJ1-1
TGCGCCATTTCCAGGCCGCAGCCCCAGCATTTT	CAISRPQPQHF	NA	NA	TRBV5-1	TRBJ1-5
TGTGCCAGCTCATCCCAGGGCAATCAGCCCCAGCATTTT	CASSSQGNQPQHF	NA	NA	TRBV18	TRBJ1-5
TGTGCCAGTAGGTCGATGGGTCAGGGAACCTATGGCTACACCTTC	CASRSMGQGTYGYTF	NA	NA	TRBV19	TRBJ1-2
TGTGCCAGCATTTCCGGGCCCGGGGGCACTGAAGCTTTCTTT	CASISGPGGTEAFF	NA	few	TRBV9	TRBJ1-1
TGCGCCAGCAGCTTGGGAGGGCGGACAGGGGCCGAGCAGTACTTC	CASSLGGRTGAEQYF	TRBD1	NA	TRBV5-1	TRBJ2-7
TGTGCCAGCAGCACTTTTACGGACAGTAACTATGGCTACACCTTC	CASSTFTDSNYGYTF	NA	NA	TRBV13	TRBJ1-2
TGTGCCACCAGCAGAAGGACAGCATTCACAGATACGCAGTATTTT	CATSRRTAFTDTQYF	NA	NA	TRBV15	TRBJ2-3
TGTGCCAGCAGTCCAGGGGGATTCTCCTACGAGCAGTACTTC	CASSPGGFSYEQYF	TRBD1	NA	TRBV28	TRBJ2-7
TGCGCCAGCAGCTTATGGGGCTATACTAATGAAAAACTGTTTTTT	CASSLWGYTNEKLFF	NA	once	TRBV5-1	TRBJ1-4
TGTGCCACCAGCAGCGGCCTGGGACAGGGCAGGGACGGGGAGCTGTTTTTT	CATSSGLGQGRDGELFF	TRBD1	NA	TRBV15	TRBJ2-2
TGTGCCAGCAGCTACGGACAGGGGGCGATCCACGAGCAGTACTTC	CASSYGQGAIHEQYF	TRBD1	NA	TRBV7-9	TRBJ2-7
TGTGCCAGCAGGGGGCTCGGTAATTCACCCCTCCACTTT	CASRGLGNSPLHF	NA	few	TRBV2	TRBJ1-6
TGTGCCAGCAGTTTGTCCACAACCAACTATGGCTACACCTTC	CASSLSTTNYGYTF	NA	NA	TRBV28	TRBJ1-2
TGTGCCAGTAACAGCTTCGATCAGCCCCAGCATTTT	CASNSFDQPQHF	NA	NA	TRBV19	TRBJ1-5
TGTGCCAGCCCATTACGCACGGTCTGGTACTTC	CASPLRTVWYF	NA	NA	TRBV6-5	TRBJ2-7
TGTGCCAGCAGCTTAGATCGGGGTGGGGGCACAGATACGCAGTATTTT	CASSLDRGGGTDTQYF	NA	NA	TRBV7-9	TRBJ2-3
TGTGCCAGCAGCTTCCGGGGTCGCGGGGGCTACACCTTC	CASSFRGRGGYTF	NA	NA	TRBV11-1	TRBJ1-2
TGTGCCAGCAGGGGACTAGCGGGAGGGCCAAGAGATACGCAGTATTTT	CASRGLAGGPRDTQYF	TRBD2	NA	TRBV28	TRBJ2-3
TGTGCCAGCTCACCCGGGACTAGCGGGCACACAGATACGCAGTATTTT	CASSPGTSGHTDTQYF	TRBD2	NA	TRBV18	TRBJ2-3
TGCGCCAGCAGCCAAGACGTGGCAGGGGAAAACACCGGGGAGCTGTTTTTT	CASSQDVAGENTGELFF	NA	NA	TRBV4-3	TRBJ2-2
TGTGCCAGCAGCCCACCTAGCGGGTGGGCGAACACCGGGGAGCTGTTTTTT	CASSPPSGWANTGELFF	TRBD2	NA	TRBV13	TRBJ2-2
TGTGCCAGCAGCCCTAGGACAGGGGGCGGCTACGAGCAGTACTTC	CASSPRTGGGYEQYF	TRBD1	NA	TRBV7-9	TRBJ2-7
TGTGCCACCAGTGATTTGCCCGGGACTAGTGGGATGAGGGAGACCCAGTACTTC	CATSDLPGTSGMRETQYF	TRBD2	once	TRBV24-1	TRBJ2-5
TGTGCCAGCAGCGTAGCCGGGGGGAGGAATTCACCCCTCCACTTT	CASSVAGGRNSPLHF	NA	NA	TRBV9	TRBJ1-6
TGTGCCAGTAGCCTGACAGTGAACACTGAAGCTTTCTTT	CASSLTVNTEAFF	NA	once	TRBV19	TRBJ1-1
TGTGCCAGTACCCCAGGGGGAGGCGCTTCGCATGAGCAGTTCTTC	CASTPGGGASHEQFF	NA	NA	TRBV5-4	TRBJ2-1
TGTGCCAGCAGCGTAGTCGGAGGGCGAGATACGCAGTATTTT	CASSVVGGRDTQYF	NA	NA	TRBV9	TRBJ2-3
TGTGCCAGCAGCCAAGGAGTTTTGGACATTCAGTACTTC	CASSQGVLDIQYF	NA	once	TRBV4-2	TRBJ2-4
TGTGCCAGCAGCGTTGGACAGGGCCACGTTTTCTTT	CASSVGQGHVFF	TRBD1	NA	TRBV9	TRBJ1-1